The 9 T cell receptor beta chains below come from one sample, sequenced in a study of T cell responses to AZD1222 COVID-19 vaccine. Produced via immunoSEQ multiplex PCR; TCRdb's table is partial and in-frame only. In the table there are 40,000 to 55,000 clones, roughly 87% of which are singletons. The sample consisted of peripheral blood, taken 28 days after the second AZD1222 dose. The receptors derive from an adult who received the AZD1222 COVID-19 vaccine.

This chain uses TRBV30 with TRBJ1-5, with D possibly being TRBD1 (5 bases). The CDR3 sequence is 14 residues long. Germline lookup yields CDR1 GTSNPN and CDR2 SVGIG (reference sequence). Trimming shortened V by 2 bases and J by 5 bases, and 13 bases separated the two germline ends. The CDR3 loop reads CAWSLGGGDQPQHF. For the CDR3, the DNA is TGTGCCTGGAGTTTAGGCGGGGGGGATCAGCCCCAGCATTTT.

The chain joins TRBV19 to TRBJ1-5, with 8 bases aligning to TRBD1. V gave up 8 bases and J gave up 2 bases; unmatched junction bases: 8. The CDR3 loop spans 15 amino acids. Germline-derived CDR1 and CDR2 are LNHDA and SQIVND (reference sequence). CDR3 protein: CASLSPDRGNQPQHF. The CDR3 region has the DNA TGTGCCAGTCTCAGCCCGGACAGGGGCAATCAGCCCCAGCATTTT.

This clone appeared once. J is TRBJ1-5 and V is TRBV7-9, with a possible D match to TRBD1 (6 bases). The CDR3 covers 17 residues. Trimming removed 1 base at V and 7 bases at J, with 20 bases between. Germline assignment: CDR1 SEHNR and CDR2 FQNEAQ (reference sequence). For the CDR3, the DNA is TGTGCCAGCAGCTTAGAACTGAGTGGACAGCGGGGGCAGCCCCAGCATTTT. Its translation is CASSLELSGQRGQPQHF.

The chain has TRBV5-1 and TRBJ1-2; D is possibly TRBD1 (6 bases). Deletions cut 1 base from V and 4 bases from J, with 14 bases between. Germline V gene data show CDR1 as SGHRS and CDR2 as YFSETQ. The CDR3 loop spans 15 amino acids. CDR3 nucleotide sequence: TGCGCCAGCAGCTTGAATCAGGGGCCTACCTATGGCTACACCTTC. Residues: CASSLNQGPTYGYTF.

The chain carries TRBV7-9 and TRBJ1-1; D is unclear. Trimming took 0 bases from V and 7 from J, leaving 6 bases between them. The CDR3 has 12 amino acids. CDR1 and CDR2 (germline): SEHNR, FQNEAQ (reference sequence). CDR3 bases: TGTGCCAGCAGCTTAGCTGCGGGTGAAGCTTTCTTT. It yields the protein CASSLAAGEAFF.

This sequence joins TRBV9 and TRBJ1-3, with unresolved D. Trimming stripped 0 bases from V and 0 bases from J, with 10 bases between. There are 16 residues in the CDR3. Germline CDR1 is SGDLS and CDR2 is YYNGEE. CDR3 residues: CASSVANTYSGNTIYF. In DNA form, the CDR3 reads TGTGCCAGCAGCGTAGCTAACACTTACTCTGGAAACACCATATATTTT.

This chain joins TRBV30 and TRBJ2-5; weak D call: TRBD2 (5 bases). Germline-derived CDR1 and CDR2 are GTSNPN and SVGIG (reference sequence). This CDR3 contains 14 residues. V was cut by 0 bases and J by 5 bases, with 13 bases left in between. CDR3 nucleotide sequence: TGTGCCTGGAGTGTATGGGGAGTCCGCGAGACCCAGTACTTC. This sequence encodes CAWSVWGVRETQYF. The full variable domain, rest sourced from reference TRBV30 and TRBJ2-5, is SQTIHQWPATLVQPVGSPLSLECTVEGTSNPNLYWYRQAAGRGLQLLFYSVGIGQISSEVPQNLSASRPQDRQFILSSKKLLLSDSGFYLCAWSVWGVRETQYFGPGTRLLVL.

This clone was seen only once. The J gene is TRBJ1-6, the V gene TRBV5-1; D remains unclear. The germline V gene encodes CDR1 SGHRS and CDR2 YFSETQ. The CDR3 consists of 15 residues. Trimming shortened V by 0 bases and J by 7 bases, and 11 bases separated the two germline ends. CDR3 sequence reads: CASSLDPNRNSPLHF. The CDR3 region has the DNA TGCGCCAGCAGCTTGGACCCTAACCGAAATTCACCCCTCCACTTT.

This rearrangement joins TRBV14 to TRBJ1-3; D is ambiguous. V was trimmed by 4 bases and J by 4 bases, leaving 8 bases between them. CDR1 and CDR2 (germline): SGHDN, FVKESK. This CDR3 has 13 residues. CDR3 nucleotide sequence: TGTGCCAGCAGCCTGGGATTGGGAAACACCATATATTTT. It yields the protein CASSLGLGNTIYF.